This passage covers 21 T cell receptor beta chains from one sample sequenced in a study of T cell responses to AZD1222 COVID-19 vaccine. The table came from immunoSEQ multiplex PCR; TCRdb's copy has only in-frame clones and leaves some out. Of some 190,000 clones listed, approximately 91% are singletons. The sample here was peripheral blood, taken 28 days after the second AZD1222 dose. These receptors were obtained from an adult who received the AZD1222 COVID-19 vaccine.

The rearrangement uses TRBV6-5 and TRBJ2-7; possibly TRBD2 for D (5 bases). Germline V gene sequence: CDR1 MNHEY, CDR2 SVGAGI. Trimming removed 7 bases from V and 2 bases from J, with 15 bases in between. The CDR3 has 14 residues. The chain's CDR3 is CASKGRALTYEQYF. The CDR3 region has the DNA TGTGCCAGCAAAGGGCGGGCCCTCACCTACGAGCAGTACTTC.

This chain uses TRBV11-2 with TRBJ1-1; no clear D. The V end was cut by 3 bases, the J end by 5 bases, with 7 bases between. The CDR3 runs 12 residues. Looked up from germline, CDR1 is SGHAT and CDR2 is FQNNGV. The CDR3: CASSFDRTEAFF. DNA of the CDR3: TGTGCCAGCAGCTTCGATCGGACTGAAGCTTTCTTT.

This clone was observed a handful of times. The V call is TRBV5-1, the J call TRBJ1-2, with TRBD1 matching over 7 bases. Germline loops: CDR1 SGHRS, CDR2 YFSETQ. This CDR3 has 17 amino acids. V was pared by 0 bases and J by 0 bases, with 8 bases of the junction left unmatched. Here the CDR3 DNA reads TGCGCCAGCAGCTTGGCACGGGTTGGGACAGCTAACTATGGCTACACCTTC. It specifies CASSLARVGTANYGYTF.

The rearrangement joins TRBV11-2 to TRBJ1-5, with D perhaps matching TRBD1 (5 bases). V was clipped by 1 base and J by 7 bases, with 11 bases between them. Looked up from germline, CDR1 is SGHAT and CDR2 is FQNNGV. The CDR3 runs 14 residues. The CDR3 sequence is CASSLAAGKQPQHF. Written as DNA, the CDR3 is TGTGCCAGCAGCTTAGCGGCAGGGAAACAGCCCCAGCATTTT. The complete variable domain, with remaining parts taken from reference TRBV11-2 and TRBJ1-5, reads EAGVAQSPRYKIIEKRQSVAFWCNPISGHATLYWYQQILGQGPKLLIQFQNNGVVDDSQLPKDRFSAERLKGVDSTLKIQPAKLEDSAVYLCASSLAAGKQPQHFGDGTRLSIL.

There are a few counts of this clone. The chain employs TRBV5-4 and TRBJ1-2; 8 bases are shared with TRBD1. V shed 4 bases, J shed 2 bases, and the junction held 4 bases outside the gene matches. The germline CDR1 and CDR2 sequences are SGHNT and YYREEE (reference sequence). CDR3 length: 14 amino acids. In DNA, the CDR3 is TGTGCCAGCAGCCCCACAGGGGGAAACTATGGCTACACCTTC. It translates to CASSPTGGNYGYTF.

J is TRBJ2-7 and V is TRBV7-3, with 9 nucleotides matching TRBD1. Germline loops: CDR1 SGHTA, CDR2 FQGTGA. The ends lost 4 bases at V and 5 bases at J; junction bases unmatched: 9. This CDR3 is 15 amino acids long. CDR3 sequence: CASSWGDRAINEQYF. Here the CDR3 DNA reads TGTGCCAGCAGCTGGGGGGACAGGGCGATAAACGAGCAGTACTTC.

V gene TRBV4-2 combines with J gene TRBJ2-3; TRBD2 matches at 8 bases. Germline CDR1 and CDR2: LGHNA and YNFKEQ. The CDR3 covers 17 residues. Trimming at V came to 1 base and at J to 4 bases, leaving 10 bases not matched to a gene. DNA of the CDR3: TGTGCCAGCAGCCAAGGGGTAGGGCGGGGGGCCGCAGATACGCAGTATTTT. Amino acid sequence: CASSQGVGRGAADTQYF.

V is TRBV5-8 and J is TRBJ1-1; D is possibly TRBD1 (5 bases). This CDR3 contains 14 residues. The V gene lost 2 bases and the J gene lost 11 bases, with 19 bases spanning the gap. CDR1 and CDR2 (germline): SGHTS, YDEGEE. The CDR3 is CASSLRSRAGDAFF. The CDR3 DNA reads TGTGCCAGCAGCTTAAGGAGCAGGGCGGGCGATGCTTTCTTT.

This rearrangement joins TRBV11-2 to TRBJ1-3; D is uncertain. Germline CDR1 and CDR2: SGHAT and FQNNGV. V was shortened by 7 bases and J by 3 bases, with 4 bases between the two germline ends. The length of the CDR3 is 11 residues. The CDR3 here is CASTIGNTIYF. The CDR3 coding sequence is TGTGCCAGCACTATTGGAAACACCATATATTTT.

The rearrangement uses TRBV6-4 and TRBJ2-1, with D possibly TRBD2 on 6 matching bases. Trimming took off 5 bases at V and 7 bases at J, with 15 bases between the two ends. The CDR3 covers 14 residues. Germline V gives CDR1 MRHNA, CDR2 SNTAGT. The CDR3 here is CASSRDSQRNEQFF. The CDR3 region has the DNA TGTGCCAGCAGTCGGGACTCGCAGAGGAATGAGCAGTTCTTC.

The J gene is TRBJ2-5, the V gene TRBV6-1, with 8 positions matching TRBD1. The germline gives CDR1 MNHNS, CDR2 SASEGT. The CDR3 is 14 amino acids. The V and J ends lost 3 bases and 5 bases, in that order; junction bases with no gene match: 5. This chain's CDR3 is CASSDRTGRETQYF. The CDR3 DNA follows: TGTGCCAGCAGTGACCGGACAGGGCGGGAGACCCAGTACTTC.

Only one count was recorded for this clone. This rearrangement joins TRBV2 to TRBJ1-6; D may be TRBD1 (5 bases). CDR1 is SNHLY and CDR2 is FYNNEI in the germline V gene. V shed 6 bases and J shed 7 bases, with 13 bases lying between them. This CDR3 region has 14 residues. This CDR3 is CASRSRTSNSPLHF. As DNA, the CDR3 is TGTGCCAGCAGGAGTCGGACAAGCAATTCACCCCTCCACTTT.

The chain couples TRBV27 to TRBJ2-2; TRBD2 might be the D (6 bases). V was pared by 3 bases and J by 2 bases, with 16 bases between. The germline V gene has CDR1 MNHEY and CDR2 SMNVEV (reference sequence). The CDR3 is made up of 17 amino acids. The CDR3 protein is CASSLGVGTSNTGELFF. In DNA form, the CDR3 reads TGTGCCAGCAGTTTGGGGGTTGGGACTTCTAACACCGGGGAGCTGTTTTTT.

The chain joins TRBV14 to TRBJ2-3; unclear D gene. Germline CDR1 SGHDN, CDR2 FVKESK. V lost 1 base, J lost 0 bases, and 5 bases lay in between. The CDR3 is made up of 14 amino acids. CDR3 sequence (DNA): TGTGCCAGCAGCCAAGTAACTAGCACAGATACGCAGTATTTT. This translates into CASSQVTSTDTQYF.

This chain links TRBV5-6 with TRBJ2-5; 10 bases line up with TRBD1. Germline values: CDR1 SGHDT, CDR2 YYEEEE. V was pared by 4 bases and J by 4 bases, with 7 bases of the junction left unmatched. The CDR3 has 15 amino acids. CDR3 sequence reads: CASSPGQGMIETQYF. Written as DNA, the CDR3 is TGTGCCAGCAGCCCGGGACAGGGGATGATAGAGACCCAGTACTTC.

The chain has TRBV27 and TRBJ1-1, with D tentatively TRBD1 (5 bases). This CDR3 has 15 amino acids. Germline CDR1 and CDR2: MNHEY and SMNVEV (reference sequence). V dropped 6 bases and J dropped 0 bases, with 14 bases sitting between them. The CDR3 coding sequence is TGTGCCAGCAGGTCCCGGGCAGGGTTGAACACTGAAGCTTTCTTT. Residues: CASRSRAGLNTEAFF.

The chain couples TRBV5-1 to TRBJ1-4, with D hard to call. Trimming took off 0 bases at V and 6 bases at J, with 6 bases between the two ends. The CDR3 is 13 residues long. From germline, CDR1 is SGHRS and CDR2 YFSETQ. In DNA, the CDR3 is TGCGCCAGCAGCTTGGCCGGGGATGAAAAACTGTTTTTT. Protein product: CASSLAGDEKLFF.

V is TRBV6-6 and J is TRBJ1-4; D unresolved. CDR1 and CDR2 (germline): MNHNY, SVGAGI (reference sequence). CDR3 length equals 13 residues. Trimming pared 6 bases from V and 8 bases from J, leaving 13 bases between. CDR3 residues: CASSQWVGEKLFF. The CDR3 DNA follows: TGTGCCAGCAGCCAATGGGTGGGCGAAAAACTGTTTTTT.

The chain is built from TRBV14 and TRBJ2-7, with 7 bases that match TRBD2. The trim removed 2 bases at V and 0 bases at J, leaving 1 base unmatched. This CDR3 has 14 amino acids. In germline, CDR1 is SGHDN, CDR2 FVKESK. Here the CDR3 DNA reads TGTGCCAGCAGCCAATGGACTAGCTCCTACGAGCAGTACTTC. Protein sequence: CASSQWTSSYEQYF.

J is TRBJ2-3 and V is TRBV6-5; perhaps TRBD1 as D (7 bases). Germline V gene sequence: CDR1 MNHEY, CDR2 SVGAGI. V lost 11 bases and J 1 base, leaving 13 bases between the germline ends. The CDR3 is 13 residues long. The CDR3 coding sequence is TGTGCCGAAGGGGGGACAGGCACAGATACGCAGTATTTT. It translates to CAEGGTGTDTQYF.

This chain links TRBV6-1 with TRBJ2-7; D perhaps matches TRBD2 (5 bases). The CDR3 is 15 amino acids. The germline CDR1 and CDR2 sequences are MNHNS and SASEGT. The V end lost 3 bases, the J end lost 6 bases, and 18 bases lay between the germline ends. The CDR3 DNA sequence: TGTGCCAGCAGTGAGAGGAGGTCCGCTTCGGCCGAGCAGTACTTC. This sequence encodes CASSERRSASAEQYF.